A single T cell receptor beta chain is shown here with its context. CDR1 LGHNA and CDR2 YSLEER come from the germline V gene. This CDR3 is 13 amino acids long. Trimming took 0 bases from V and 6 from J, leaving 9 bases between them. In the original processing: Reference gene primer amplification gave estimated nucleated cell counts. Profiling relied on immunoSEQ multiplex PCR, and the TCRdb table lists in-frame clones only, not all of them. The V and J calls and the clone size are those of that table, but D and trimming were determined from the DNA. Of 440,000 or so clones listed, about nine tenths are singletons. This entry is derived from a study of blood T cell repertoires in COVID-19. Study-level background: COVID-19 samples collected from the United States, Italy and Spain covered acute and convalescent phases. Nucleic acid was either cDNA or gDNA, and it came from T cells, B-cell-depleted T cells, or PBMCs.

The chain carries TRBV4-3 and TRBJ2-7; D is unresolved. The sequencing input was peripheral blood. This clonotype was sampled from a middle-aged woman with COVID-19, enrolled during active disease. The CDR3 DNA reads as TGCGCCAGCAGCCAAGAAGCGCCGGGCGAGCAGTACTTC. Its protein product is CASSQEAPGEQYF.